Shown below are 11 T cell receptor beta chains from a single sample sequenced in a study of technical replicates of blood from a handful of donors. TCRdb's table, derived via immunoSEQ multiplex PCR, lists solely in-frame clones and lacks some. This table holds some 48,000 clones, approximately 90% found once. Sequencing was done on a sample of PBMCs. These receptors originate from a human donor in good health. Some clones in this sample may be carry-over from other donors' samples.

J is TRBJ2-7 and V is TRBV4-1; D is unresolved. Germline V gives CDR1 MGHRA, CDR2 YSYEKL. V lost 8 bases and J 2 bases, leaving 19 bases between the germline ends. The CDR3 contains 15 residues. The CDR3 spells CASRLLGVSPYEQYF. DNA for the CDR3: TGCGCCAGCCGCCTTCTAGGTGTATCTCCCTACGAGCAGTACTTC.

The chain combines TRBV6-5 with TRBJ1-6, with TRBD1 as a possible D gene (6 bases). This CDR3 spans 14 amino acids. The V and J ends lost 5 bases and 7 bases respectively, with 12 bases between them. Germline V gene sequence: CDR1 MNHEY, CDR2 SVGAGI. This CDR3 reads CASSVTGINSPLHF. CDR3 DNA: TGTGCCAGCAGTGTAACAGGGATCAATTCACCCCTCCACTTT.

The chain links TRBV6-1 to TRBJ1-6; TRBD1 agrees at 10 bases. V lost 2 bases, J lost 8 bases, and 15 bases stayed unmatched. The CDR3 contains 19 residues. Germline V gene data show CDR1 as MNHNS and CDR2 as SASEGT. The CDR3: CASSEMPGQGFIGYSPLHF. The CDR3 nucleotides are TGTGCCAGCAGTGAAATGCCGGGACAGGGGTTTATTGGATATTCACCCCTCCACTTT.

The chain's CDR3 is CASSQGETGRSDTQYF. CDR3 bases: TGTGCCAGCAGCCAAGGCGAGACAGGGAGGTCAGATACGCAGTATTTT. This chain links TRBV4-2 with TRBJ2-3; D may be TRBD1 (7 bases). Germline V lookup: CDR1 LGHNA, CDR2 YNFKEQ. Trimming cost V 1 base and J 4 bases, with 15 bases left between them. The CDR3 consists of 16 residues.

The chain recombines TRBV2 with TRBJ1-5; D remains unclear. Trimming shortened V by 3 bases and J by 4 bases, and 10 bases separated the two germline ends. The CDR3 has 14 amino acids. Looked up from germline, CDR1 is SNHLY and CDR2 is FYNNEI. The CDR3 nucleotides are TGTGCCAGCAGTGATCTTAGTCGGAATCAGCCCCAGCATTTT. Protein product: CASSDLSRNQPQHF.

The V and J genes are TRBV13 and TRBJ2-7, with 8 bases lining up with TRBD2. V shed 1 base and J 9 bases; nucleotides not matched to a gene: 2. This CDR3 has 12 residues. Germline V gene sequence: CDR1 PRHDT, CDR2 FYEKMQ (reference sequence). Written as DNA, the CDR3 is TGTGCCAGCAGCTTAGAGGCGGGAGGGCAGTACTTC. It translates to CASSLEAGGQYF.

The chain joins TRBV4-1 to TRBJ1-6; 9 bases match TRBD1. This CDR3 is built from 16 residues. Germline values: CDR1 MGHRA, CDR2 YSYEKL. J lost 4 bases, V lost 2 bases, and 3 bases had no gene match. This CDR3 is CASSQPTGGYNSPLHF. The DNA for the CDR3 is TGCGCCAGCAGCCAACCGACAGGGGGTTATAATTCACCCCTCCACTTT.

The CDR3 DNA follows: TGTGCCAGCAGTCAAGGGACTAGCGGGGTTAGAGGGGGCAAAAACATTCAGTACTTC. This codes for CASSQGTSGVRGGKNIQYF. V gene TRBV7-2 combines with J gene TRBJ2-4; 13 positions match TRBD2. The CDR3 length is 19 residues. The ends lost 6 bases at V and 3 bases at J; junction bases unmatched: 14. Germline CDR1 reads SGHTA; CDR2 reads FQGNSA.

The CDR3 reads CASTGGTGNEQFF. The CDR3 bases are TGTGCCAGTACCGGCGGGACCGGCAATGAGCAGTTCTTC. This chain uses TRBV19 with TRBJ2-1, with a possible D match to TRBD2 (6 bases). The CDR3 extends over 13 amino acids. V shed 7 bases and J shed 6 bases, with 13 bases lying between them. Germline CDR1 LNHDA, CDR2 SQIVND (reference sequence).

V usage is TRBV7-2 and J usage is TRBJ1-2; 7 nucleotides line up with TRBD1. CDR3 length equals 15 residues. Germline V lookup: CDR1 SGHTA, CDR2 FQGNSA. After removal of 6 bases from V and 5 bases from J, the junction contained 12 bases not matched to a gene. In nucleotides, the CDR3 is TGTGCCAGCAGGTCCGAGAGACAGGGTGGATATGGCTACACCTTC. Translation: CASRSERQGGYGYTF.

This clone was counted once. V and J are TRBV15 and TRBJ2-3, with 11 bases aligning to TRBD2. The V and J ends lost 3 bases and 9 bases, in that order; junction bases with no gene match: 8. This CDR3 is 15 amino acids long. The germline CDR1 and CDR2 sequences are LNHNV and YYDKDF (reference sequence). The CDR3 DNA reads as TGTGCCACCAGCAGGGGGACTAGCGGCGTAATGACGCAGTATTTT. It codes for CATSRGTSGVMTQYF.